The rows below give T cell receptor beta chains drawn from one sample of a study of blood T cell repertoires in COVID-19. TCRdb's table, derived via immunoSEQ multiplex PCR, lists solely in-frame clones and lacks some. The sample records approximately 400,000 clones, around 83% being singletons. Sequencing used PBMCs or T cells enriched from blood (not recorded which). The origin of the receptors is a woman between 50 and 59 years old who had recovered from COVID-19. CDR3s include the opening cysteine and the closing phenylalanine or tryptophan. A D gene is named only where the DNA matches it firmly. Not all rows give a size; the values are once, few, many and, for expanded clones, a class.

D | J | size | V | length | DNA | CDR3
- | TRBJ1-5 | - | TRBV20-1 | 13 | TGCAGTGCTAGTGGGAGGGAAAATCAGCCCCAGCATTTT | CSASGRENQPQHF
TRBD1 | TRBJ1-2 | - | TRBV30 | 16 | TGTGCCTGGAGTGTACATGGGGCAGGGGGTACCCCTGGCTACACCTTC | CAWSVHGAGGTPGYTF
- | TRBJ2-5 | - | TRBV19 | 17 | TGTGCCAGTAGTATAGATCATGTGACGGGTCCTTGGGAGACCCAGTACTTC | CASSIDHVTGPWETQYF
- | TRBJ1-2 | - | TRBV6-5 | 14 | TGTGCCAGCAGACCTCCTGGAGGGGAGGGTGGCTACACCTTC | CASRPPGGEGGYTF
TRBD1 | TRBJ1-6 | - | TRBV30 | 15 | TGTGCCTGGAGTCTCGGGACAGGTCTAAATTCACCCCTCCACTTT | CAWSLGTGLNSPLHF
- | TRBJ2-3 | - | TRBV7-3 | 16 | TGTGCCAGCAGCTTAATGCCGGGTCTAAACACAGATACGCAGTATTTT | CASSLMPGLNTDTQYF
- | TRBJ1-2 | few | TRBV6-5 | 13 | TGTGCCAGCAGTCCGGGACACCTCTATGGCTACACCTTC | CASSPGHLYGYTF
TRBD1 | TRBJ1-5 | - | TRBV19 | 14 | TGTGCCAGTAGCCCGGACAGGGGCTATCAGCCCCAGCATTTT | CASSPDRGYQPQHF
TRBD2 | TRBJ2-7 | - | TRBV7-3 | 15 | TGTGCCAGCAGCGCAGGCGGGGGATCCTCCTACGAGCAGTACTTC | CASSAGGGSSYEQYF
- | TRBJ2-1 | - | TRBV7-2 | 17 | TGTGCCAGCAGCTTGTATGGGCGGGGAGCGTCCTACAATGAGCAGTTCTTC | CASSLYGRGASYNEQFF
- | TRBJ2-7 | few | TRBV7-2 | 18 | TGTGCCAGCAGCTTAGGAGGCAGCGTAAGGAGAATGGCTTACGAGCAGTACTTC | CASSLGGSVRRMAYEQYF
- | TRBJ2-6 | - | TRBV4-2 | 19 | TGTGCCAGCAGCCTCCGATCCGCCAGGGACTCCTCTGGGGCCAACGTCCTGACTTTC | CASSLRSARDSSGANVLTF
TRBD1 | TRBJ2-7 | - | TRBV11-3 | 15 | TGTGCCAGCAGCTCCGAGCCGCAGGGGGCTTGGGAGCAGTACTTC | CASSSEPQGAWEQYF
- | TRBJ1-4 | - | TRBV2 | 15 | TGTGCCAGCAGTGAAATGGACCGGACAAAGGAAAAACTGTTTTTT | CASSEMDRTKEKLFF
TRBD1 | TRBJ2-7 | once | TRBV3-1/TRBV3-2 | 14 | TGTGCCAGCAGCCAGGGACAGGTATCCTACGAGCAGTACTTC | CASSQGQVSYEQYF
TRBD2 | TRBJ2-1 | - | TRBV6-2/TRBV6-3 | 16 | TGTGCCAGCAGTTACTCGCGGGGGGGCGTAGTGTATGAGCAGTTCTTC | CASSYSRGGVVYEQFF
- | TRBJ1-6 | - | TRBV3-1/TRBV3-2 | 15 | TGTGCCAGCAGCTGCGTGGGACTAACCAATTCACCCCTCCACTTT | CASSCVGLTNSPLHF
TRBD1 | TRBJ1-1 | - | TRBV4-3 | 15 | TGCGCCAGCAGCCAACTAAAGACAGGGTTCACTGAAGCTTTCTTT | CASSQLKTGFTEAFF
TRBD1 | TRBJ1-6 | - | TRBV27 | 15 | TGTGCCAGCCGAAATACAGGGGGCGAGAATTCACCCCTCCACTTT | CASRNTGGENSPLHF
TRBD1 | TRBJ1-2 | - | TRBV4-1 | 15 | TGCGCCAGCAGCCAAGGGGGACAGGGACTTTATGGCTACACCTTC | CASSQGGQGLYGYTF
TRBD1 | TRBJ1-1 | - | TRBV7-6 | 14 | TGTGCCAGCAGCTTAGAGACAGGGGGGACTGAAGCTTTCTTT | CASSLETGGTEAFF
- | TRBJ1-1 | - | TRBV5-1 | 15 | TGCGCCAGCAGCTTGGCCGGCAGTGCGGGGACTGAAGCTTTCTTT | CASSLAGSAGTEAFF
- | TRBJ2-5 | - | TRBV7-8 | 13 | TGTGCCAGCAGCTTACGGGTTCAAGAGACCCAGTACTTC | CASSLRVQETQYF